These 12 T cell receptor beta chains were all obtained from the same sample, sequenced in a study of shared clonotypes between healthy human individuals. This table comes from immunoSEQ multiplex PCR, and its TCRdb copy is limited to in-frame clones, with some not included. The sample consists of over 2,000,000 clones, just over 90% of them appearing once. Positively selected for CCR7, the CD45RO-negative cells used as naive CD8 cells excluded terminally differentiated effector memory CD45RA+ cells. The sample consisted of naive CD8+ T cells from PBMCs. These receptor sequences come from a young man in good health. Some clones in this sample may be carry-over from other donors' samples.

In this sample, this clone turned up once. This CDR3 is CASSYRTSGRLGNEQFF. The CDR3 bases are TGTGCCAGCAGCTACAGGACTAGCGGGAGGTTGGGCAATGAGCAGTTCTTC. The chain employs TRBV5-4 and TRBJ2-1, with 14 bases that match TRBD2. V was pared by 3 bases and J by 6 bases, with 8 bases of the junction left unmatched. This CDR3 region has 17 residues. Germline CDR1 is SGHNT and CDR2 is YYREEE (reference sequence).

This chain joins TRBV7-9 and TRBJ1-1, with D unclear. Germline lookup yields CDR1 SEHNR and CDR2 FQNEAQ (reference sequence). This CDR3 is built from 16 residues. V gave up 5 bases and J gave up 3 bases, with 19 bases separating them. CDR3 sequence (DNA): TGTGCCAGCAGCCCGGCGCTTGTCCAGGTGGACACTGAAGCTTTCTTT. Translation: CASSPALVQVDTEAFF. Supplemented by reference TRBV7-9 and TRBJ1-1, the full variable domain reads DTGVSQNPRHKITKRGQNVTFRCDPISEHNRLYWYRQTLGQGPEFLTYFQNEAQLEKSRLLSDRFSAERPKGSFSTLEIQRTEQGDSAMYLCASSPALVQVDTEAFFGQGTRLTVV.

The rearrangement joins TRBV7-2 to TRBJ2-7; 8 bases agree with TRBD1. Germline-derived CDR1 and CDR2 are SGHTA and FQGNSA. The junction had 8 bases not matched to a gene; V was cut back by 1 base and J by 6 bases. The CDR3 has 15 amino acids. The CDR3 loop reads CASSLGGTGFIEQYF. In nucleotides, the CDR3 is TGTGCCAGCAGCTTAGGGGGGACAGGCTTTATCGAGCAGTACTTC.

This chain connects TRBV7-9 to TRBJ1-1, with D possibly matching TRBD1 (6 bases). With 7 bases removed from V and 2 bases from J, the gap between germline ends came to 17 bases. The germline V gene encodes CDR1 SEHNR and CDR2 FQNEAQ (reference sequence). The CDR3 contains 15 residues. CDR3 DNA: TGTGCCAGCACTCAGATTGGGGGGCAAAACACTGAAGCTTTCTTT. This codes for CASTQIGGQNTEAFF.

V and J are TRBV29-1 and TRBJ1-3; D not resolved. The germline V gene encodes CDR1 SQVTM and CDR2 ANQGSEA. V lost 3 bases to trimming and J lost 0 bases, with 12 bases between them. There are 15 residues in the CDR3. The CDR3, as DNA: TGCAGCGTTGAGTTGCCCGTGCTCTCTGGAAACACCATATATTTT. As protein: CSVELPVLSGNTIYF. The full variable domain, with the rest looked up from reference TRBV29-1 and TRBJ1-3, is SAVISQKPSRDICQRGTSLTIQCQVDSQVTMMFWYRQQPGQSLTLIATANQGSEATYESGFVIDKFPISRPNLTFSTLTVSNMSPEDSSIYLCSVELPVLSGNTIYFGEGSWLTVV.

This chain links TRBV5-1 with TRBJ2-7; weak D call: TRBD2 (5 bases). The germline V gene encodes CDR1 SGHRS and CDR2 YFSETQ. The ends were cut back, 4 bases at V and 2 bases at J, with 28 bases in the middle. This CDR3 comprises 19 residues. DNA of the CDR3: TGCGCCAGCAGCCCCACGGGAACGAGGATAAGCCGGGTACCCTACGAGCAGTACTTC. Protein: CASSPTGTRISRVPYEQYF.

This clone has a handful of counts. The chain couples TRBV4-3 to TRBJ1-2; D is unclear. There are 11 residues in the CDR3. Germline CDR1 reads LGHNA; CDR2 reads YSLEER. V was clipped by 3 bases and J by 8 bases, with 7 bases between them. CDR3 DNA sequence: TGCGCCAGCAGCCACGGACGAGGCTACACCTTC. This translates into CASSHGRGYTF.

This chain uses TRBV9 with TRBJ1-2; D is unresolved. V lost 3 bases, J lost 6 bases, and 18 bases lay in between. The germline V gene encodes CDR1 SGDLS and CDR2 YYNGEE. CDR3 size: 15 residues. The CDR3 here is CASSEAREGVDGYTF. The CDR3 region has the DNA TGTGCCAGCAGCGAGGCGAGGGAGGGAGTAGATGGCTACACCTTC.

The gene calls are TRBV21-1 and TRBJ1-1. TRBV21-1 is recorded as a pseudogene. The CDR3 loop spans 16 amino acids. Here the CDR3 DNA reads TGTGCCAGCAGCAAATTCAGCGGGCAGGGGCCCACTGAAGCTTTCTTT. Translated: CASSKFSGQGPTEAFF.

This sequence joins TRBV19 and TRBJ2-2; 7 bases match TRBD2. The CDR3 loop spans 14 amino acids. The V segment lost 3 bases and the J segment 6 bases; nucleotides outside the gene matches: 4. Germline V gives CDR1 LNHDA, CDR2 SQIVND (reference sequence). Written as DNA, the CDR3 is TGTGCCAGTAGTATTTACGGACTAGCCGGGGAGCTGTTTTTT. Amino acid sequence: CASSIYGLAGELFF.

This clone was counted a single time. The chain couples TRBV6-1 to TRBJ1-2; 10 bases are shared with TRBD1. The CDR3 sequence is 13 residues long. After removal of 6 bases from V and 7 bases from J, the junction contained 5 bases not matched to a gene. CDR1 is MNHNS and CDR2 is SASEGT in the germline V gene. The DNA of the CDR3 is TGTGCCAGCAGGAGGGACAGGGGAGGTGGCTACACCTTC. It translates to CASRRDRGGGYTF.

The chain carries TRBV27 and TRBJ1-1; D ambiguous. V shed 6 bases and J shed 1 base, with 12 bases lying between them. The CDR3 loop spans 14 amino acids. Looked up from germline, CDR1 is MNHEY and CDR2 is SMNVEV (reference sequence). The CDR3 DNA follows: TGTGCCAGCAGCCCACTGGACCCGAACACTGAAGCTTTCTTT. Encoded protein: CASSPLDPNTEAFF.